Listed below are T cell receptor beta chains from one sample, sequenced in a study of technical replicates of blood from a few donors. The method was immunoSEQ multiplex PCR; TCRdb's version includes in-frame clones alone and lacks a portion of them. The data show approximately 29,000 clones, just over 90% seen once. Source material: PBMCs. The receptors stem from a human donor in good health. Some clones in this sample may be carry-over from other donors' samples. Both conserved end residues are part of each CDR3. Fields, in order: J gene, V gene, CDR3 protein.

>TRBJ2-1|TRBV6-4
CASSEGGDYNEQFF
>TRBJ2-1|TRBV7-9
CASSLGTSSYNEQFF
>TRBJ1-5|TRBV19
CATTSTDYSNQPQHF
>TRBJ2-3|TRBV4-3
CASSQDGDGGTDTQYF
>TRBJ1-6|TRBV11-2
CASSYSPGKGSPLHF
>TRBJ2-7|TRBV29-1
CSVAKGGAAEQYF
>TRBJ2-1|TRBV4-2
CASSRTAYNEQFF
>TRBJ2-7|TRBV6-5
CASSIQGGPYEQYF
>TRBJ2-2|TRBV4-3
CASSQARVNTGELFF
>TRBJ2-3|TRBV7-3
CASSLGGRLAGLDTQYF
>TRBJ1-5|TRBV27
CARSRSGQPQHF
>TRBJ2-1|TRBV13
CASSTGQGPFFDNEQFF
>TRBJ2-2|TRBV15
CATSGGQETTGELFF
>TRBJ1-6|TRBV7-9
CASSPQGVGQSPLHF
>TRBJ2-7|TRBV4-2
CASSHLGAGVMEQYF
>TRBJ2-3|TRBV6-5
CASSYHGDTQYF
>TRBJ2-1|TRBV11-2
CASSFYGYYNEQFF
>TRBJ2-2|TRBV29-1
CSVKEGGPGELFF
>TRBJ2-7|TRBV7-3
CASSKPETSYEQYF
>TRBJ2-1|TRBV7-6
CASSSPSAGEQFF
>TRBJ1-6|TRBV9
CASSGGQGGSPLHF
>TRBJ2-5|TRBV6-5
CASSYRGASGETQYF
>TRBJ2-2|TRBV29-1
CSVAGLAKRPNTGELFF
>TRBJ1-3|TRBV7-2
CASRSTPGISGNTIYF
>TRBJ1-2|TRBV5-1
CASSWGSQGAYGYTF
>TRBJ1-6|TRBV11-1
CASSLAGISPLHF
>TRBJ2-5|TRBV6-6
CASSYGTGRGEETQYF